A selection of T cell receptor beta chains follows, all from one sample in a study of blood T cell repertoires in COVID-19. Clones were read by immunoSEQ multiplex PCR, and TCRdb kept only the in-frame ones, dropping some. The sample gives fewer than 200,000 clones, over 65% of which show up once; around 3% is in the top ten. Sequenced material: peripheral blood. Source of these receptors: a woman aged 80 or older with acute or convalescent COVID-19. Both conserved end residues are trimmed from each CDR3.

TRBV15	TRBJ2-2	ATSRQGGIGELF
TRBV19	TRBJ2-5	ASSIGTGGQETQY
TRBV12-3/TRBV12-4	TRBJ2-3	ASSFHGEDTQY
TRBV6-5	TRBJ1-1	ASSTTVEAF
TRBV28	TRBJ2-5	ASKIFRGRETQY
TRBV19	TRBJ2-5	ASSVLGAVRQETQY
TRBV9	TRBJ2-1	ASSSGTSGYNEQF
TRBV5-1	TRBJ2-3	ASSWTSGPTDTQY
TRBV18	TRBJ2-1	ASSPTSGRINEQF
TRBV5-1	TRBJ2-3	ASSLNRVADTQY
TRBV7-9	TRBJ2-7	ASSLGLYVPYEQY
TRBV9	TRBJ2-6	ASSTSSGANVLT
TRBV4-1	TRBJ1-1	ASSQDRGTEAF
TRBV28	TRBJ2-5	ASSLPSGRGTQY
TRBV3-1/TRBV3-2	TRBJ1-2	ASSQGWDRNYGYT
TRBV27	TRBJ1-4	ASSLVRGGKLF
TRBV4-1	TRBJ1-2	ASSQDSGQGAYGYT